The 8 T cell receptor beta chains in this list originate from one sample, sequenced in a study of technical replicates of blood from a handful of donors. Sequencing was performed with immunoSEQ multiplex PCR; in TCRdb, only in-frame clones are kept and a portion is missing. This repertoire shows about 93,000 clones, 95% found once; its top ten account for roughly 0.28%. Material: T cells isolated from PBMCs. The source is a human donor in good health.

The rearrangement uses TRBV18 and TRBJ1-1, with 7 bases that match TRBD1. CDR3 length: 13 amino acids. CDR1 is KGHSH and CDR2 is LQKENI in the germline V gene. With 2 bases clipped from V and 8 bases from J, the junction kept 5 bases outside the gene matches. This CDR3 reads CASSPERQGEAFF. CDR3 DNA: TGTGCCAGCTCACCAGAAAGACAGGGAGAAGCTTTCTTT.

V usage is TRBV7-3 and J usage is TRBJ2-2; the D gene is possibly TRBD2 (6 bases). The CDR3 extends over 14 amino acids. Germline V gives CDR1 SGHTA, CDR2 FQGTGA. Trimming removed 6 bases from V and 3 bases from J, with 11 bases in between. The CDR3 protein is CASRLGLYTGELFF. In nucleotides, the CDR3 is TGTGCCAGCAGATTGGGACTTTACACCGGGGAGCTGTTTTTT.

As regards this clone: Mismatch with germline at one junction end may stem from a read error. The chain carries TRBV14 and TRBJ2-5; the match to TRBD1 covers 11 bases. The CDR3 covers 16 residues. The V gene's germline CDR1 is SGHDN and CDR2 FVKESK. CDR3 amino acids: CASSQPGQGVQGTQYF. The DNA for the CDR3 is TGTGCCAGCAGCCAACCGGGACAGGGGGTCCAAGGGACCCAGTACTTC.

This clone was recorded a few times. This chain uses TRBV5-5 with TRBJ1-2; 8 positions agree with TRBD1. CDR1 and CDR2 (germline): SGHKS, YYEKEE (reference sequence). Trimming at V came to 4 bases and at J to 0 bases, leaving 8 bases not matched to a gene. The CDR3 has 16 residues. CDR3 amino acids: CASSGGGTGPNYGYTF. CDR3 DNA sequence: TGTGCCAGCAGCGGGGGAGGGACAGGACCTAACTATGGCTACACCTTC.

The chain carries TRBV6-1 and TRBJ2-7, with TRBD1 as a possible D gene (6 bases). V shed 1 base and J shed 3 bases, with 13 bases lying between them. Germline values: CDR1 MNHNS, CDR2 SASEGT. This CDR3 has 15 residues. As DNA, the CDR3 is TGTGCCAGCAGTGAAGGACAGGCTACGCACTACGAGCAGTACTTC. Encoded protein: CASSEGQATHYEQYF.

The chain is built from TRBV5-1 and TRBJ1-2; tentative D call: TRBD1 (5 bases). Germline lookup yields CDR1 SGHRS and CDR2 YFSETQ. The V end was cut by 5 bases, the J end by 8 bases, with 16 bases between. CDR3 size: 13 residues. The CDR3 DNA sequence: TGCGCCAGCAGTATAGGGGAATCTGAGGGCTACACCTTC. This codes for CASSIGESEGYTF.

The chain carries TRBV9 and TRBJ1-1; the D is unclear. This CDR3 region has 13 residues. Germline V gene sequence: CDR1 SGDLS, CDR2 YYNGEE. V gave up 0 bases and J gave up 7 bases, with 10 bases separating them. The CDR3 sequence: CASSVAFSGEAFF. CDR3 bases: TGTGCCAGCAGCGTAGCTTTCAGCGGTGAAGCTTTCTTT.

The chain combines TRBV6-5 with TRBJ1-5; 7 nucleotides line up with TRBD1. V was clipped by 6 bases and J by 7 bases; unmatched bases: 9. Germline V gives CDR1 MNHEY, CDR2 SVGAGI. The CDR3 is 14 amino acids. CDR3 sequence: CASRETGDGQPQHF. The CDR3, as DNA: TGTGCCAGCAGGGAAACAGGGGATGGCCAGCCCCAGCATTTT.